Following are 23 T cell receptor beta chains from one sample sequenced in a study of control samples from healthy donors and cancer patients. The protocol was immunoSEQ multiplex PCR, while the TCRdb copy is restricted to in-frame clones and leaves out a portion. Among about 40,000 clones, roughly nine tenths were seen once, and the ten largest hold about 3.5%. The sample comprised blood. These receptors were obtained from a woman aged 45-65 years in good health.

V usage is TRBV9 and J usage is TRBJ2-6; 7 bases match TRBD1. This CDR3 is 18 amino acids long. Looked up from germline, CDR1 is SGDLS and CDR2 is YYNGEE. Trimming cost V 1 base and J 0 bases; bases outside gene matches: 7. CDR3 amino acids: CASSVWDSPSSGANVLTF. The CDR3, as DNA: TGTGCCAGCAGCGTATGGGACAGCCCCTCCTCTGGGGCCAACGTCCTGACTTTC.

V gene TRBV6-6 combines with J gene TRBJ1-2; perhaps TRBD1 as D (5 bases). Germline V gene data show CDR1 as MNHNY and CDR2 as SVGAGI (reference sequence). V was trimmed by 5 bases and J by 5 bases, leaving 18 bases between them. This CDR3 spans 15 amino acids. CDR3 bases: TGTGCCAGCAGTGAGACTGGGACTCTTGGGTATGGCTACACCTTC. Its translation is CASSETGTLGYGYTF.

The table lists this clone with a few counts. CDR3: CASSLNLRNTEAFF. The CDR3 region has the DNA TGTGCCAGCAGTTTAAATCTAAGGAACACTGAAGCTTTCTTT. The chain has TRBV28 and TRBJ1-1; D unresolved. Germline values: CDR1 MDHEN, CDR2 SYDVKM. Trimming removed 2 bases at V and 1 base at J, with 8 bases between. The CDR3 is made up of 14 amino acids.

J is TRBJ2-3 and V is TRBV7-5. TRBV7-5 counts as a pseudogene. The CDR3 runs to 8 residues. CDR3 sequence (DNA): TGTGCCAGTGATACGCAGTATTTT. It codes for CASDTQYF.

The chain is built from TRBV25-1 and TRBJ2-5; tentative D call: TRBD2 (5 bases). CDR1 MGHDK and CDR2 SYGVNS come from the germline V gene. CDR3 length equals 15 residues. Trimming took 1 base from V and 1 from J, leaving 10 bases between them. The CDR3 region is CASSELATIQETQYF. CDR3 DNA: TGTGCCAGCAGTGAATTAGCGACTATCCAAGAGACCCAGTACTTC.

CDR3 nucleotide sequence: TGTGCCATCAGTGAATGGAAGGGGAATCACACCGGGGAGCTGTTTTTT. It is translated as CAISEWKGNHTGELFF. The gene calls are TRBV10-3 and TRBJ2-2; D is perhaps TRBD1 (5 bases). The CDR3 runs to 16 residues. In germline, CDR1 is ENHRY, CDR2 SYGVKD. V lost 3 bases and J lost 3, with 14 bases in between.

The V gene is TRBV6-5, the J gene TRBJ2-3, with TRBD1 as a possible D gene (5 bases). The CDR3 spans 14 residues. Germline V lookup: CDR1 MNHEY, CDR2 SVGAGI. V was shortened by 0 bases and J by 5 bases, with 9 bases between the two germline ends. The chain's CDR3 is CASSYSGVGDTQYF. In DNA form, the CDR3 reads TGTGCCAGCAGTTACTCAGGGGTGGGAGATACGCAGTATTTT.

The genes are TRBV9 and TRBJ2-3, with 9 bases that match TRBD2. CDR1 is SGDLS and CDR2 is YYNGEE in the germline V gene. V lost 1 base to trimming and J lost 4 bases; unmatched junction nucleotides: 7. The CDR3 spans 16 residues. The CDR3 sequence: CASSVNFAGGPDTQYF. The CDR3 coding sequence is TGTGCCAGCAGCGTAAATTTTGCGGGGGGGCCAGATACGCAGTATTTT.

The chain carries TRBV28 and TRBJ2-3, with 7 nucleotides matching TRBD1. The V and J ends lost 6 bases and 1 base, in that order; junction bases with no gene match: 4. Germline assignment: CDR1 MDHEN and CDR2 SYDVKM. The CDR3 covers 14 residues. As DNA, the CDR3 is TGTGCCAGCAGAGACAGGGCTGGCACAGATACGCAGTATTTT. This gives the protein CASRDRAGTDTQYF. The full variable domain, in which reference TRBV28 and TRBJ2-3 provide the parts outside the CDR3, is DVKVTQSSRYLVKRTGEKVFLECVQDMDHENMFWYRQDPGLGLRLIYFSYDVKMKEKGDIPEGYSVSREKKERFSLILESASTNQTSMYLCASRDRAGTDTQYFGPGTRLTVL.

The genes are TRBV11-2 and TRBJ2-1; 9 bases align to TRBD1. CDR1 and CDR2 from the germline V gene are SGHAT and FQNNGV. With V trimmed by 1 base and J by 4 bases, 14 bases remained unmatched. The CDR3 consists of 19 residues. The DNA of the CDR3 is TGTGCCAGCAGCTTAGGGGACAGGGTAGTCGCCGTGGGGTACAATGAGCAGTTCTTC. This gives the protein CASSLGDRVVAVGYNEQFF.

This clone has a single count. The rearrangement uses TRBV7-2 and TRBJ1-6; D is perhaps TRBD1 (5 bases). V was shortened by 1 base and J by 5 bases, with 9 bases between the two germline ends. In germline, CDR1 is SGHTA, CDR2 FQGNSA. The CDR3 spans 15 residues. In nucleotides, the CDR3 is TGTGCCAGCAGCTTAGGGGGGGGGAATAATTCACCCCTCCACTTT. Its translation: CASSLGGGNNSPLHF.

This clone was counted a single time. This sequence joins TRBV19 and TRBJ2-3; D gene ambiguous. Trimming took off 5 bases at V and 1 base at J, with 7 bases between the two ends. The CDR3 loop spans 13 amino acids. In germline, CDR1 is LNHDA, CDR2 SQIVND (reference sequence). CDR3 sequence (DNA): TGTGCCAGTAGTGACTGGGGCACAGATACGCAGTATTTT. Amino acids: CASSDWGTDTQYF.

V is TRBV6-5 and J is TRBJ1-2; tentatively, D is TRBD1 (5 bases). From germline, CDR1 is MNHEY and CDR2 SVGAGI. V gave up 2 bases and J gave up 8 bases, with 12 bases separating them. This CDR3 has 13 residues. CDR3 DNA: TGTGCCAGCAGTTACGGGCAGGGCGGAGGCTACACCTTC. Encoded protein: CASSYGQGGGYTF.

The chain recombines TRBV3-1 (or the pseudogene TRBV3-2) with TRBJ1-4; perhaps TRBD1 as D (6 bases). Germline V lookup: CDR1 LGHDT, CDR2 YNNKEL (reference sequence). This CDR3 comprises 15 residues. Trimming shortened V by 2 bases and J by 6 bases, and 13 bases separated the two germline ends. The CDR3 region is CASSQRGGGDEKLFF. The CDR3 nucleotides are TGTGCCAGCAGCCAACGCGGGGGCGGGGATGAAAAACTGTTTTTT.

The chain joins TRBV5-5 to TRBJ1-2; 9 bases are shared with TRBD1. CDR1 is SGHKS, CDR2 YYEKEE, per germline (reference sequence). The V gene end was trimmed by 6 bases and the J gene end by 6 bases; junction bases not matched to a gene: 6. This CDR3 has 13 residues. The CDR3 sequence is CASKRTGDHGYTF. The CDR3 DNA reads TGTGCCAGCAAAAGGACAGGGGATCATGGCTACACCTTC.

The rearrangement links TRBV6-5 to TRBJ1-2; 10 bases map to TRBD1. J lost 7 bases, V lost 7 bases, and 9 bases had no gene match. The CDR3 consists of 14 residues. The germline CDR1 and CDR2 sequences are MNHEY and SVGAGI. The CDR3 here is CASTRDRGSAGYTF. CDR3 nucleotides: TGTGCCAGCACCCGGGACAGGGGCTCGGCTGGCTACACCTTC.

The genes are TRBV7-8 and TRBJ1-5; possible D gene TRBD1, 6 bases. The germline gives CDR1 SGHVS, CDR2 FQNEAQ. This CDR3 contains 14 residues. Deletions cut 5 bases from V and 11 bases from J, with 19 bases between. This CDR3 reads CASSETGPQGTQHF. The CDR3 DNA reads TGTGCCAGCAGCGAAACAGGGCCCCAGGGAACCCAGCATTTT.

V and J are TRBV3-1 (or the pseudogene TRBV3-2) and TRBJ2-1; D gene unclear. This CDR3 comprises 12 residues. The V end lost 4 bases, the J end lost 7 bases, and 8 bases lay between the germline ends. Germline CDR1 and CDR2: LGHDT and YNNKEL (reference sequence). Written as DNA, the CDR3 is TGTGCCAGCAGCCCGGTGGGGAATGAGCAGTTCTTC. Translating it yields CASSPVGNEQFF.

Here the CDR3 reads CASSLDNYGYTF. The CDR3 DNA is TGTGCCAGCAGCTTAGATAACTATGGCTACACCTTC. The chain employs TRBV7-2 and TRBJ1-2; D gene uncertain. Germline CDR1 SGHTA, CDR2 FQGNSA. The CDR3 covers 12 residues. V was cut by 1 base and J by 1 base, with 1 base left in between.

The chain employs TRBV9 and TRBJ2-1; 12 nucleotides line up with TRBD2. Germline trimming cut 4 bases from V and 10 bases from J; bases unmatched to any gene: 3. The germline CDR1 and CDR2 sequences are SGDLS and YYNGEE. This CDR3 has 13 residues. Here the CDR3 reads CASSMTSGGEQFF. CDR3 sequence (DNA): TGTGCCAGCAGCATGACTAGCGGGGGCGAGCAGTTCTTC.

The chain employs TRBV5-6 and TRBJ1-1, with D unclear. V dropped 4 bases and J dropped 5 bases, with 15 bases sitting between them. The CDR3 consists of 14 residues. In germline, CDR1 is SGHDT, CDR2 YYEEEE. DNA for the CDR3: TGTGCCAGCAGCCAACCCGCGGGTGATACTGAAGCTTTCTTT. It specifies CASSQPAGDTEAFF. The full variable domain, rest sourced from reference TRBV5-6 and TRBJ1-1, is DAGVTQSPTHLIKTRGQQVTLRCSPKSGHDTVSWYQQALGQGPQFIFQYYEEEERQRGNFPDRFSGHQFPNYSSELNVNALLLGDSALYLCASSQPAGDTEAFFGQGTRLTVV.

The CDR3: CASSDRRGENYGYTF. In nucleotides, the CDR3 is TGTGCCAGCAGCGACCGCAGGGGGGAAAACTATGGCTACACCTTC. The genes are TRBV9 and TRBJ1-2; 7 bases are shared with TRBD1. The CDR3 has 15 amino acids. Per the germline V gene, CDR1 is SGDLS and CDR2 is YYNGEE. The V and J ends lost 3 bases and 2 bases, in that order; junction bases with no gene match: 7.

This clone was found a few times. V and J are TRBV18 and TRBJ1-4; 12 bases align to TRBD1. Germline-derived CDR1 and CDR2 are KGHSH and LQKENI. CDR3 length: 14 residues. J lost 8 bases, V lost 3 bases, and 1 base had no gene match. The CDR3 sequence: CASSPGQGAEKLFF. The CDR3 nucleotides read TGTGCCAGCTCACCGGGACAGGGGGCAGAAAAACTGTTTTTT.